These T cell receptor beta chains were read from a single sample in a study of OX40 agonist ivuxolimab in advanced cancers. TCRdb's copy holds only in-frame clones and misses some; the assay was immunoSEQ multiplex PCR. The sample has roughly 53,000 clones; 84% are singletons. The sequencing used CD4+ or CD8+ T cells sorted from blood, collected in a trial of the OX40 agonist ivuxolimab. These receptors were collected from an adult with an advanced solid tumor such as melanoma, head and neck, liver or kidney cancer. The CDR3 runs from the conserved cysteine through the conserved F or W. D genes are given only for firm matches. Rows may omit the clone size; those that give it use once, few, many or a size class.

size: .; J: TRBJ2-5; length: 13; D: .; V: TRBV19; DNA: TGTGCCAGTGCGTCAAACTGGCAAGAGACCCAGTACTTC; CDR3: CASASNWQETQYF
size: .; J: TRBJ2-6; length: 17; D: .; V: TRBV5-1; DNA: TGCGCCAGCAGCACCAAACCAACAGGGAGTGGGGCCAACGTCCTGACTTTC; CDR3: CASSTKPTGSGANVLTF
size: once; J: TRBJ2-7; length: 14; D: .; V: TRBV28; DNA: TGTGCCAGCAACTCCGGGGACCACTCCTACGAGCAGTACTTC; CDR3: CASNSGDHSYEQYF
size: .; J: TRBJ1-2; length: 15; D: .; V: TRBV6-1; DNA: TGTGCCAGCAGAACCCCCGGGAGGCAGAACTATGGCTACACCTTC; CDR3: CASRTPGRQNYGYTF
size: few; J: TRBJ2-1; length: 12; D: .; V: TRBV7-2; DNA: TGTGCCAGCAGCTTTAATCCCTGGGAGCAGTTCTTC; CDR3: CASSFNPWEQFF
size: .; J: TRBJ2-1; length: 14; D: .; V: TRBV28; DNA: TGTGCCAGCAGTGGACATTCCTCCTACAATGAGCAGTTCTTC; CDR3: CASSGHSSYNEQFF
size: .; J: TRBJ2-6; length: 15; D: .; V: TRBV19; DNA: TGTGCCAGTAGGATGGACAGCTCTGGGGCCAACGTCCTGACTTTC; CDR3: CASRMDSSGANVLTF
size: .; J: TRBJ1-2; length: 14; D: .; V: TRBV7-9; DNA: TGTGCCAGCAGCTTGGCCGGGGGCCCCTATGGCTACACCTTC; CDR3: CASSLAGGPYGYTF
size: .; J: TRBJ2-2; length: 12; D: .; V: TRBV27; DNA: TGTGCCAGCAGAAACGGTGGCGGGGAGCTGTTTTTT; CDR3: CASRNGGGELFF
size: once; J: TRBJ2-3; length: 15; D: TRBD2; V: TRBV7-2; DNA: TGTGCCAGCAGCGTGGGACTAGCCTACACAGATACGCAGTATTTT; CDR3: CASSVGLAYTDTQYF
size: .; J: TRBJ1-2; length: 14; D: .; V: TRBV28; DNA: TGTGCCAGCAGTTTTGGGTACAGCAACTATGGCTACACCTTC; CDR3: CASSFGYSNYGYTF
size: .; J: TRBJ1-3; length: 14; D: .; V: TRBV2; DNA: TGTGCCAGCAGTGAATTGGTCTCTGGAAACACCATATGTTTT; CDR3: CASSELVSGNTICF
size: .; J: TRBJ2-3; length: 16; D: TRBD2; V: TRBV5-1; DNA: TGCGCCAGCAGCTTGGAGGCGGGAGGGTCTTTTGGTACGCAGTATTTT; CDR3: CASSLEAGGSFGTQYF
size: .; J: TRBJ1-5; length: 19; D: TRBD1; V: TRBV19; DNA: TGTGCCAGTAGTAAAGGGCTAAGACAGGGACTACTGAGCAATCAGCCCCAGCATTTT; CDR3: CASSKGLRQGLLSNQPQHF
size: .; J: TRBJ2-3; length: 13; D: .; V: TRBV7-2; DNA: TGTGCCAGCAGCTTAGGTTTCACAGATACGCAGTATTTT; CDR3: CASSLGFTDTQYF
size: .; J: TRBJ1-1; length: 13; D: TRBD1; V: TRBV7-8; DNA: TGTGCCAGCAGCTTATTCGCAGGGGGTGAAGCTTTCTTT; CDR3: CASSLFAGGEAFF
size: .; J: TRBJ2-3; length: 17; D: TRBD2; V: TRBV5-1; DNA: TGCGCCAGCAGCTTGGGCCCCGGGGGGTCCCTCACAGATACGCAGTATTTT; CDR3: CASSLGPGGSLTDTQYF
size: .; J: TRBJ2-5; length: 15; D: TRBD2; V: TRBV6-1; DNA: TGTGCCAGCAGCACAAACCCGGGGGGGAAAGAGACCCAGTACTTC; CDR3: CASSTNPGGKETQYF
size: .; J: TRBJ2-6; length: 16; D: .; V: TRBV6-5; DNA: TGTGCCAGCAGTTATCAGGGGTGGTCTGGGGCCAACGTCCTGACTTTC; CDR3: CASSYQGWSGANVLTF
size: .; J: TRBJ2-1; length: 16; D: .; V: TRBV5-1; DNA: TGCGCCAGCAGCTTGCCCCAGGGTACAATAAACAATGAGCAGTTCTTC; CDR3: CASSLPQGTINNEQFF
size: .; J: TRBJ2-7; length: 16; D: .; V: TRBV7-2; DNA: TGTGCCAGCAGCCCACGGGGTGGCGGTGGGGCCGGCGAGCAGTACTTC; CDR3: CASSPRGGGGAGEQYF
size: .; J: TRBJ1-3; length: 14; D: .; V: TRBV4-3; DNA: TGCGCCAGCAGCCAAGACGTATCTTTGGACACCATATATTTT; CDR3: CASSQDVSLDTIYF
size: few; J: TRBJ2-7; length: 15; D: TRBD2; V: TRBV5-5; DNA: TGTGCCAGCAGCACCTCCGGGACTAGCGGGAGGGAGCAGTACTTC; CDR3: CASSTSGTSGREQYF
size: .; J: TRBJ1-1; length: 15; D: .; V: TRBV6-1; DNA: TGTGCCAGCAGTCGGCCCCGTGGGTCAGGGACTGAAGCTTTCTTT; CDR3: CASSRPRGSGTEAFF
size: .; J: TRBJ1-6; length: 16; D: TRBD1; V: TRBV30; DNA: TGTGCCTGGAGTGTATCAGGGGGCCTAGGGGATTCACCCCTCCACTTT; CDR3: CAWSVSGGLGDSPLHF
size: few; J: TRBJ2-1; length: 15; D: TRBD2; V: TRBV10-3; DNA: TGTGCCATCAGTGGCGATGGCAGCGGGAGAGATGAGCAGTTCTTC; CDR3: CAISGDGSGRDEQFF
size: .; J: TRBJ2-7; length: 17; D: .; V: TRBV7-2; DNA: TGTGCCAGCAGCTTAGAAGTCCCCGGGAAAGATTTCCACGAGCAGTACTTC; CDR3: CASSLEVPGKDFHEQYF
size: .; J: TRBJ1-4; length: 14; D: .; V: TRBV7-9; DNA: TGTGCCAGCAGCTTTGGCCAGGGACTTGAAAAACTGTTTTTT; CDR3: CASSFGQGLEKLFF
size: .; J: TRBJ2-3; length: 15; D: TRBD2; V: TRBV7-2; DNA: TGTGCCAGCAGCTTAAACGGGGGGGGCACAGATACGCAGTATTTT; CDR3: CASSLNGGGTDTQYF
size: once; J: TRBJ1-1; length: 15; D: TRBD1; V: TRBV28; DNA: TGTGCCAGCAGTGCCACCGGGACAGTGAACACTGAAGCTTTCTTT; CDR3: CASSATGTVNTEAFF
size: .; J: TRBJ2-1; length: 13; D: .; V: TRBV2; DNA: TGTGCCGGCCAACAGGGACTCTACAATGAGCAGTTCTTC; CDR3: CAGQQGLYNEQFF
size: .; J: TRBJ1-5; length: 14; D: .; V: TRBV28; DNA: TGCGCCAGCAGTTTGCTAGGGACCTATCAGCCCCAGCATTTT; CDR3: CASSLLGTYQPQHF
size: .; J: TRBJ2-7; length: 15; D: .; V: TRBV5-1; DNA: TGCGCCAGCAGCTCGGTACAGGGTCCCCAGGCCGAGCAGTACTTC; CDR3: CASSSVQGPQAEQYF
size: .; J: TRBJ2-3; length: 14; D: TRBD1; V: TRBV19; DNA: TGTGCCAGTTGTCCCGGGACAGGCACAGATACGCAGTATTTT; CDR3: CASCPGTGTDTQYF
size: .; J: TRBJ1-1; length: 15; D: .; V: TRBV4-2; DNA: TGTGCCAGCAGCCAAGATGAGGGGCGATCATCTGAAGCTTTCTTT; CDR3: CASSQDEGRSSEAFF
size: .; J: TRBJ1-6; length: 15; D: .; V: TRBV14; DNA: TGTGCCAGCAGCCAACGGGGCTCCTATAATTCACCCCTCCACTTT; CDR3: CASSQRGSYNSPLHF
size: few; J: TRBJ2-5; length: 11; D: .; V: TRBV7-9; DNA: TGTGCCAGCAGCGACCAAGAGACCCAGTACTTC; CDR3: CASSDQETQYF
size: once; J: TRBJ1-3; length: 16; D: .; V: TRBV7-2; DNA: TGTGCCAGCAGCCCACTATGGGAGGGGCTTGGAAACACCATATATTTT; CDR3: CASSPLWEGLGNTIYF
size: once; J: TRBJ1-4; length: 19; D: .; V: TRBV4-2; DNA: TGTGCCAGCAGCCAAGATGAGACAGGCAGGCAGTCGACTAATGAAAAACTGTTTTTT; CDR3: CASSQDETGRQSTNEKLFF
size: .; J: TRBJ2-7; length: 15; D: TRBD1; V: TRBV11-2; DNA: TGTGCCAGCAGCCTATTACAGGGGGCTGGTTACGAGCAGTACTTC; CDR3: CASSLLQGAGYEQYF
size: .; J: TRBJ1-1; length: 14; D: .; V: TRBV18; DNA: TGTGCCAGCTCGTCCAGCGGTATGAACACTGAAGCTTTCTTT; CDR3: CASSSSGMNTEAFF
size: .; J: TRBJ2-1; length: 12; D: .; V: TRBV19; DNA: TGTGCCAGTAGTGTTAGGTACAATGAGCAGTTCTTC; CDR3: CASSVRYNEQFF